This entry concerns a single T cell receptor (beta chain). The antigen this receptor binds is unknown. The sample holds no much larger clone one base away, and base qualities are not on file. The sample belongs to a study of CD8 T cells in Susac syndrome (dated by TCRdb to between 2018 and 2021). Concerning the study at large: Among the sequenced Susac syndrome patients, over five had clinically active disease and eight or nine were in clinical remission. Clonality of the CD8+ T cell repertoire was compared between more than 9 healthy donors, some 14 Susac syndrome patients and approximately 16 multiple sclerosis patients. Whether CD8+ T cell activation and differentiation in Susac syndrome was antigen driven was tested using repertoire sequencing. At blood withdrawal, Susac syndrome patients were either therapy-naive, taking corticosteroids (in some cases with IVIg as well), or taking IVIg alone. Summary of the overall study and its limitations: The TCR sequencing and HLA analysis was acknowledged to have included a relatively small number of individuals. Looking at Susac-specific public clones, the researchers identified some 16 in the total CD8+ repertoire and a few in the CD8+ TEMRA repertoire. Clonal expansion was observed in Susac syndrome CD8+ repertoires, with the highest expansion in CD8+ TEMRA cells and greater expansion in clinically active than in remitting patients.

Peripheral blood CD8+ and CD4+ T cells from healthy donors, Susac syndrome patients and multiple sclerosis patients were profiled by high-throughput TCR beta sequencing. Recently defined diagnostic criteria for definite or probable disease were met by the Susac syndrome patients. Bulk CD8+ and CD4+ T cells were purified by magnetic negative isolation, whereas CD8+ TEMRA cells were enriched by FACS. Blood was collected in EDTA tubes and processed within 24 hours, with PBMCs isolated through density gradient centrifugation. PBMCs intended for TCR sequencing were cryopreserved in liquid nitrogen and were subsequently thawed in a 37 degrees C water bath. The sorted or isolated CD4+, CD8+ and CD8+ TEMRA cells reached a purity of at least 90%. RNA was extracted with the RNeasy kit and about 0.5 to 1 ug was reverse transcribed using random hexamers. The immunoSEQ multiplex PCR assay, covering 54 Vbeta and 13 Jbeta segments, was used to amplify TCR beta CDR3 regions. To correct PCR amplification bias, a synthetic template baseline was used for both primer optimization and computational correction. Concerning the study's data processing: Reads were assigned to V, D and J genes according to IMGT and analyzed in immunoSEQ Analyzer, with only productive sequences retained. Clonality was computed as one minus Shannon entropy normalized by log2 of the number of productive unique sequences. For each patient and control, public and private clones were evaluated within the 100 most prevalent clones. A clone was defined as Susac-specific if it was absent from the healthy and MS cohorts, from roughly 1,000 published viral clones and from other ImmuneACCESS disease sequences. Using fastp trimming at Q25 and MiXCR clonotype assembly, TCRdb reanalyzed the public sequencing data and kept in-frame beta chains. Rows with a matching CDR3 protein are joined into one entry that keeps the most common DNA and genes. For this entry, the V and J calls and clone size follow TCRdb and not the study's own pipeline. The sample table holds some 130,000 distinct CDR3 sequences, of which more than 85% were seen once. Around 0.2% of the sample lies in the top ten.

The CDR3 measures 17 amino acids from cysteine to phenylalanine. Only the CDR3 region is kept as DNA, spanning 51 bases read in frame from base 1. Trimming removed 1 base from V and 8 bases from J; the gene matches leave 12 bases unexplained. The CDR1 and CDR2 encoded by the germline V gene are SQVTM and ANQGSEA. The sequenced sample consisted of CD8+ T cells from PBMCs. The rearranged chain carries TRBV29-1 and TRBJ2-1, and 12 junction bases match TRBD2. The receptor comes from a human donor with Susac syndrome. CDR3 protein: CSVEVLRLAGERDEQFF. The nucleotide sequence reads TGCAGCGTTGAAGTCCTTCGACTAGCGGGAGAACGGGATGAGCAGTTCTTC.